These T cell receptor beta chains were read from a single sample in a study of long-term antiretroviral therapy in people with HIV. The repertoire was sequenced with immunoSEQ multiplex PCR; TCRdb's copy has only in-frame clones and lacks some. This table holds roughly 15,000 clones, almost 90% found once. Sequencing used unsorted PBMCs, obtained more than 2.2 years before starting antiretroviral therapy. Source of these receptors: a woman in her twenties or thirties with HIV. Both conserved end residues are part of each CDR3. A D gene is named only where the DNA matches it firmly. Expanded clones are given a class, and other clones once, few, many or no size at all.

DNA: TGTGCCAGCAAGGTCGGTGGGCCTGGGGCCAACGTCCTGACTTTC; CDR3: CASKVGGPGANVLTF; size: -; D: -; V: TRBV27; J: TRBJ2-6
DNA: TGTGCCAGCAGCTTCCTAGGGGAGCAGTACTTC; CDR3: CASSFLGEQYF; size: -; D: -; V: TRBV5-6; J: TRBJ2-7
DNA: TGCGCCAGCAGCCAAGAGGGGACCGCCGGCGGGGCCCAGTACTTC; CDR3: CASSQEGTAGGAQYF; size: -; D: -; V: TRBV4-1; J: TRBJ2-5
DNA: TGTGCCAGCAGTTTAGGCGGGCTAGCGGGGGGGCACTCCAATGAGCAGTTCTTC; CDR3: CASSLGGLAGGHSNEQFF; size: -; D: TRBD2; V: TRBV27; J: TRBJ2-1
DNA: TGTGCCAGCAGTAGCGGGCGAGCCGTGAACACTGAAGCTTTCTTT; CDR3: CASSSGRAVNTEAFF; size: -; D: -; V: TRBV2; J: TRBJ1-1
DNA: TGTGCCATCAGTGGGGACCTGTATGGCTACACCTTC; CDR3: CAISGDLYGYTF; size: -; D: -; V: TRBV10-3; J: TRBJ1-2
DNA: TGTGCCAGCGGTGACAGGGGAAGGGACACTGAAGCTTTCTTT; CDR3: CASGDRGRDTEAFF; size: once; D: TRBD1; V: TRBV2; J: TRBJ1-1
DNA: TGTGCCATCAGTCAGACAGGGAGAACCGGGGAGCTGTTTTTT; CDR3: CAISQTGRTGELFF; size: -; D: TRBD1; V: TRBV10-3; J: TRBJ2-2
DNA: TGTGCCAGCAGCTTAAATGGGGTAACTCTCTATAATTCACCCCTCCACTTT; CDR3: CASSLNGVTLYNSPLHF; size: -; D: -; V: TRBV7-2; J: TRBJ1-6
DNA: TGTGCCAGCAGCTCTTCCTCAAGAATCCAAGAGACCCAGTACTTC; CDR3: CASSSSSRIQETQYF; size: -; D: -; V: TRBV5-4; J: TRBJ2-5
DNA: TGTGCCAGCAGCTTGGCCGAAGTTGCCGGGGAGCTGTTTTTT; CDR3: CASSLAEVAGELFF; size: -; D: -; V: TRBV5-6; J: TRBJ2-2
DNA: TGTGCCAGCTCACACCCACAGAAAGGAGACTACGAGCAGTACTTC; CDR3: CASSHPQKGDYEQYF; size: -; D: -; V: TRBV18; J: TRBJ2-7
DNA: TGCGCCAGCAGTGAGCGAAGGTCCAGCCAGCCCCAGCATTTT; CDR3: CASSERRSSQPQHF; size: -; D: -; V: TRBV10-2; J: TRBJ1-5
DNA: TGTGCCAGCAGCCCCCGGTGGGACACCGCCTACGAGCAGTACTTC; CDR3: CASSPRWDTAYEQYF; size: -; D: -; V: TRBV9; J: TRBJ2-7
DNA: TGTGCCAGCAGCTTAGGTGTTCAGATAGCCAAAAACATTCAGTACTTC; CDR3: CASSLGVQIAKNIQYF; size: -; D: -; V: TRBV7-9; J: TRBJ2-4
DNA: TGCGCCAGCAGACCCCTCCTAAGGGGCACTGAAGCTTTCTTT; CDR3: CASRPLLRGTEAFF; size: -; D: -; V: TRBV5-1; J: TRBJ1-1
DNA: TGCGCCAGCACCGGACAGCCGGGAAAAACAGATACGCAGTATTTT; CDR3: CASTGQPGKTDTQYF; size: -; D: -; V: TRBV5-1; J: TRBJ2-3
DNA: TGCGCCAGCAGCCAAGAGAACGGGGGGTATGGCTACACCTTC; CDR3: CASSQENGGYGYTF; size: -; D: -; V: TRBV4-3; J: TRBJ1-2
DNA: TGTGCCAGCAGCCCAAGCGGGGGGGCCGACAATGAGCAGTTCTTC; CDR3: CASSPSGGADNEQFF; size: -; D: TRBD2; V: TRBV7-3; J: TRBJ2-1
DNA: TGTGCCAGCAGTTCTGGGGCCAACGTCCTGACTTTC; CDR3: CASSSGANVLTF; size: -; D: -; V: TRBV2; J: TRBJ2-6
DNA: TGTGCCAGCAGTTTCTCCCTCAGGACAGGGGAAAAACTGTTTTTT; CDR3: CASSFSLRTGEKLFF; size: once; D: TRBD1; V: TRBV27; J: TRBJ1-4
DNA: TGTGCCAGCAGTGAAGCTCTTCTGCAGGGGTACACTGAAGCTTTCTTT; CDR3: CASSEALLQGYTEAFF; size: -; D: -; V: TRBV25-1; J: TRBJ1-1
DNA: TGTGCCAGTAGTAGCAAATTGGGACAGGGGGCCACAGAGACCCAGTACTTC; CDR3: CASSSKLGQGATETQYF; size: -; D: TRBD1; V: TRBV19; J: TRBJ2-5
DNA: TGTGCCAGCAGTTACTTTTGGGGGGCGCAGAACACTGAAGCTTTCTTT; CDR3: CASSYFWGAQNTEAFF; size: -; D: -; V: TRBV6-6; J: TRBJ1-1
DNA: TGTGCCAGTAGCTATTCCAGGGAAGATCAGCCCCAGCATTTT; CDR3: CASSYSREDQPQHF; size: -; D: -; V: TRBV19; J: TRBJ1-5
DNA: TGTGCCAGCAGCCCTCGGGTAGCGGGGGGAAAGACCCAGTACTTC; CDR3: CASSPRVAGGKTQYF; size: -; D: TRBD2; V: TRBV7-2; J: TRBJ2-5
DNA: TGCGCCAGCAGCTTGGCCTCGGATAGCGGGGGGGATTTT; CDR3: CASSLASDSGGDF; size: -; D: TRBD2; V: TRBV5-1; J: TRBJ2-3
DNA: TGTGCCTCGGGAAACACAGATACGCAGTATTTT; CDR3: CASGNTDTQYF; size: -; D: -; V: TRBV19; J: TRBJ2-3
DNA: TGTGCCAGTAGTGGTCGCACCGGACCGATCAATGAGCAGTTCTTC; CDR3: CASSGRTGPINEQFF; size: -; D: -; V: TRBV19; J: TRBJ2-1
DNA: TGCGCCAGCAGTGAGTACGTGGCGGGAGAGGGCGAGCAGTACTTC; CDR3: CASSEYVAGEGEQYF; size: -; D: TRBD2; V: TRBV10-2; J: TRBJ2-7
DNA: TGTGCCAGCAGCCTCACGACAGGGCTCGAGCAGTACTTC; CDR3: CASSLTTGLEQYF; size: -; D: TRBD1; V: TRBV6-6; J: TRBJ2-7
DNA: TGTGCCAGCAGCTTGGTCCCACAGGGGGCCTACTCTGGAAACACCATATATTTT; CDR3: CASSLVPQGAYSGNTIYF; size: -; D: TRBD1; V: TRBV7-2; J: TRBJ1-3